Given below is one T cell receptor (beta chain) in context. The sample is drawn from a study of immune evolution from preneoplasia to lung adenocarcinoma. Profiling relied on immunoSEQ multiplex PCR, and the TCRdb table lists in-frame clones only, not all of them. The repertoire consists of some 7,500 clones, with roughly 88% occurring once and the leading ten covering roughly 2.7%. This CDR3 is built from 13 residues. Deletions cut 7 bases from V and 3 bases from J, with 12 bases between. Per germline, CDR1 MNHEY and CDR2 SMNVEV (reference sequence). The TCR was taken from an older person with lung adenocarcinoma. The sequencing input was FFPE minimally invasive lung adenocarcinoma tissue. The V call is TRBV27, the J call TRBJ2-5, with a possible D match to TRBD2 (5 bases). CDR3: CASKGPGKETQYF. For the CDR3, the DNA is TGTGCCAGCAAAGGACCGGGAAAAGAGACCCAGTACTTC.